The entry below gives a single T cell receptor beta chain sequence along with its context. Its target is unknown. The data belong to a study of T cells in Graves' hyperthyroidism and ophthalmopathy. Study as a whole: Peripheral blood sampling occurred at initial diagnosis, before any treatment. Study results and caveats: Patients with ophthalmopathy were separated from those with stable hyperthyroidism by a 13 V-J model.

Germline V gene sequence: CDR1 SGDLS, CDR2 YYNGEE. Trimming stripped 6 bases from V and 0 bases from J, with 12 bases between. This CDR3 comprises 14 residues. RNA transcripts yielded amplified TCR beta CDR3 regions. A set of HTBI primers served as the primers for a first-round RT-PCR of the TCR CDR3. TCRdb reanalysed the multiplex PCR reads using MiXCR and keeps one entry per CDR3 protein. The table records 600,000 or so distinct CDR3 sequences, under 20% of them present only once. Sequenced sample: blood. This clonotype was obtained from a woman in her thirties with Graves' hyperthyroidism. V is TRBV9 and J is TRBJ1-1, with D possibly being TRBD1 (5 bases). This CDR3 reads CASTRGRLNTEAFF. DNA for the CDR3: TGTGCCAGCACCCGGGGACGGTTGAACACTGAAGCTTTCTTT.